A few counts support the clone carrying this T cell receptor beta chain. Its antigen is unidentified. Exclusion followed for patients with uncontrolled infection, other autoimmune disease, pregnancy or lactation. Regions amplified from RNA transcripts were the TCR beta CDR3 regions. The TCR CDR3 was amplified in a first-round RT-PCR using the HTBI primer set. TCRdb independently ran MiXCR on the multiplex PCR reads; one entry per CDR3 protein. The sample lists 300,000 or so distinct CDR3 sequences; roughly 23% were seen once. The data stem from a study of T cells in Graves' hyperthyroidism and ophthalmopathy. General study points: Most clonotypes expanded in the thyroid (above 0.001) were also present in blood.

Germline V gene lookup returns CDR1 SGHVS and CDR2 FNYEAQ. V lost 5 bases to trimming and J lost 0 bases, with 11 bases between them. The CDR3 has 14 amino acids. The chain couples TRBV7-6 to TRBJ2-7; maybe TRBD2 (6 bases). Material: blood. This receptor was taken from a woman aged 50 to 60 with Graves' hyperthyroidism. The CDR3 region has the DNA TGTGCCAGCAGCCGGAGGGAGAGCTCCTACGAGCAGTACTTC. This sequence encodes CASSRRESSYEQYF.